The clone carrying this TCR beta chain turned up a few times. Its antigen is not known. Germline V gene lookup returns CDR1 SGHVS and CDR2 FNYEAQ. The ends were cut back, 4 bases at V and 1 base at J, with 14 bases in the middle. There are 16 residues in the CDR3. The sample is drawn from a study of T-cell memory formation after mild COVID-19. Regarding the study as a whole: CD4+ contracting clones were found mainly in CM and EM, and CD8+ ones in EMRA.

Each CDR3 protein gets one entry after TCRdb re-called the 5' RACE reads with MiXCR. In the table there are about 130,000 distinct CDR3 sequences, around 6.3% of which are singletons. J is TRBJ1-5 and V is TRBV7-6; perhaps TRBD1 as D (5 bases). The sequenced material came from PBMCs or a T cell subset sorted from them (not recorded which). The sequence came from an adult woman who had mild COVID-19 (a few samples of this study predate the infection). Cell type and time point are not known. CDR3 protein: CASSSGPGRSNQPQHF. The CDR3 DNA is TGTGCCAGCAGCTCAGGGCCGGGAAGGAGCAATCAGCCCCAGCATTTT.